Following are 9 T cell receptor beta chains from one sample sequenced in a study of blood T cell repertoires in COVID-19 (dated by TCRdb to 2020 to 2021). Libraries were prepared through the immunoSEQ multiplex PCR assay. TCRdb retrieved this table from immuneACCESS and kept in-frame rearrangements only. Not all clones are present; in checked studies, unresolved V genes account for under half, and no reason is known for the remainder. The sample has 100,000 or so clones on record, 81% of them singletons. The ten largest clones take up around two fifths of the sample. Sequenced input: peripheral blood. The receptors were gathered from a man at least 80 years old with acute or convalescent COVID-19.

The rearrangement uses TRBV7-3 and TRBJ2-7, with 9 bases lining up with TRBD2. This CDR3 has 14 amino acids. Germline trimming cut 4 bases from V and 5 bases from J; bases unmatched to any gene: 6. Germline V gene lookup returns CDR1 SGHTA and CDR2 FQGTGA. The CDR3 spells CASSYGLATNEQYF. For the CDR3, the DNA is TGTGCCAGCAGCTACGGACTAGCGACGAACGAGCAGTACTTC.

The V call is TRBV18, the J call TRBJ2-2; D gene unclear. V was shortened by 4 bases and J by 3 bases, with 12 bases between the two germline ends. This CDR3 region has 15 residues. Germline V lookup: CDR1 KGHSH, CDR2 LQKENI. CDR3: CASSQHSPDTGELFF. CDR3 in DNA: TGTGCCAGCTCACAACACAGTCCCGACACCGGGGAGCTGTTTTTT. Together with reference TRBV18 and TRBJ2-2, the CDR3 gives the full variable domain: NAGVMQNPRHLVRRRGQEARLRCSPMKGHSHVYWYRQLPEEGLKFMVYLQKENIIDESGMPKERFSAEFPKEGPSILRIQQVVRGDSAAYFCASSQHSPDTGELFFGEGSRLTVL.

The chain carries TRBV5-1 and TRBJ2-7; D might be TRBD1 (6 bases). This CDR3 has 13 residues. Trimming stripped 3 bases from V and 4 bases from J, with 11 bases between. Per germline, CDR1 SGHRS and CDR2 YFSETQ. The CDR3 spells CASSSITGYEQYF. The DNA for the CDR3 is TGCGCCAGCAGCTCAATAACAGGGTACGAGCAGTACTTC.

The V and J genes are TRBV7-2 and TRBJ2-3, with D possibly TRBD2 on 6 matching bases. V was trimmed by 5 bases and J by 2 bases, leaving 14 bases between them. Germline assignment: CDR1 SGHTA and CDR2 FQGNSA. This CDR3 has 15 amino acids. The DNA of the CDR3 is TGTGCCAGCAGCCAATCTAGCGCTTTCACAGATACGCAGTATTTT. Its translation is CASSQSSAFTDTQYF.

This sequence joins TRBV5-1 and TRBJ1-5; the D gene is possibly TRBD1 (5 bases). The CDR3 contains 14 residues. Trimming left V 0 bases short and J 4 bases short, with 8 bases between. CDR1 and CDR2 (germline): SGHRS, YFSETQ. This CDR3 is CASSLGTGNQPQHF. Here the CDR3 DNA reads TGCGCCAGCAGCTTGGGCACAGGTAATCAGCCCCAGCATTTT.

The chain recombines TRBV5-6 with TRBJ1-2; D unresolved. The germline V gene encodes CDR1 SGHDT and CDR2 YYEEEE. This CDR3 region has 12 residues. The V gene lost 3 bases and the J gene lost 8 bases, with 11 bases spanning the gap. CDR3 bases: TGTGCCAGCAGCTCGGGAGGATACGGCTACACCTTC. Amino acids: CASSSGGYGYTF.

This clone was seen just once. The chain recombines TRBV19 with TRBJ2-1; 13 nucleotides agree with TRBD2. With 7 bases clipped from V and 4 bases from J, the junction kept 1 base outside the gene matches. There are 14 residues in the CDR3. CDR1 LNHDA and CDR2 SQIVND come from the germline V gene (reference sequence). This CDR3 reads CASKLAGGYNEQFF. Here the CDR3 DNA reads TGTGCCAGTAAACTAGCGGGAGGGTACAATGAGCAGTTCTTC.

The V gene is TRBV4-1, the J gene TRBJ2-5, with 15 bases aligning to TRBD2. V shed 3 bases, J shed 2 bases, and the junction held 16 bases outside the gene matches. The germline V gene has CDR1 MGHRA and CDR2 YSYEKL. CDR3 length equals 21 residues. The CDR3 here is CASSQWFTGTSGRTEQETQYF. The CDR3 DNA follows: TGCGCCAGCAGCCAGTGGTTTACCGGGACTAGCGGGAGGACCGAGCAAGAGACCCAGTACTTC.

The chain links TRBV25-1 to TRBJ1-6; D not resolved. This CDR3 contains 13 residues. Germline assignment: CDR1 MGHDK and CDR2 SYGVNS. V was clipped by 6 bases and J by 8 bases, with 11 bases between them. The CDR3 sequence: CASRGPAYSPLHF. CDR3 bases: TGTGCCAGCAGGGGCCCCGCCTATTCACCCCTCCACTTT.